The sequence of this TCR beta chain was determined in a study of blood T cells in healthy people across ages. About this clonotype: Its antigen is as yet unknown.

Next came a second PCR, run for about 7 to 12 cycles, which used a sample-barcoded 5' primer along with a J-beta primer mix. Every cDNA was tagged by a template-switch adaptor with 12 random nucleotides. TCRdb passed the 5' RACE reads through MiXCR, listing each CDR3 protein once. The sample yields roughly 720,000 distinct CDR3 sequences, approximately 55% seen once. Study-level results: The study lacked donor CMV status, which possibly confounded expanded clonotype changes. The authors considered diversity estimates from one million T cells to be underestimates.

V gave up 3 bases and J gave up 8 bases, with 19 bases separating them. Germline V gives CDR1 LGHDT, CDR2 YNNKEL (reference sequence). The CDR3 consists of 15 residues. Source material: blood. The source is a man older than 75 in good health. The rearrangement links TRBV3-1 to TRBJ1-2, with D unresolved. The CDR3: CASSQTEPGEGGYTF. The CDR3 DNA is TGTGCCAGCAGCCAGACCGAACCCGGGGAAGGAGGCTACACCTTC.